Sequencing of this T cell receptor (beta chain) was carried out in a study of sequential checkpoint blockade in melanoma. Study-wide context: Randomization was 1:1 between first-line nivolumab→ipilimumab and ipilimumab→nivolumab.

The ends lost 3 bases at V and 2 bases at J; junction bases unmatched: 5. Germline V gives CDR1 MRHNA, CDR2 SNTAGT. The CDR3 totals 16 residues. Assay used: immunoSEQ multiplex PCR; TCRdb lists only in-frame clones, some missing. The repertoire holds about 9,100 clones, with around 80% as singletons. Only a few counts were recorded for this clone. Treatment of the sample: randomized to nivolumab then ipilimumab (arm A) or the reverse (arm B). No patient had prior DNA-damaging chemotherapy. PBMC sorting kept live CD3+CD8+ cells without CD19 or CD56. This sequence originates from a human donor with melanoma. The chain carries TRBV6-4 and TRBJ2-5; 11 nucleotides line up with TRBD2. Source: CD8+ T cells sorted from blood (inferred from file names), taken from a patient given nivolumab and ipilimumab in sequence. The DNA for the CDR3 is TGTGCCAGCAGTGAAGATAGCGGGGGGGGTCAAGAGACCCAGTACTTC. Translated: CASSEDSGGGQETQYF.